The 4 T cell receptor beta chains in this list originate from one sample, sequenced in a study of tumor-infiltrating lymphocytes in primary liver carcinoma. Joint extraction of RNA and DNA used roughly 19-31 mg of bulk tissue that was unsorted. TCR beta cDNA was reverse-transcribed from roughly 0.45 ug of total RNA. The reaction used a constant-region primer and ProtoScript II reverse transcriptase. Three nested multiplex PCR rounds, a slightly modified ARM-PCR, produced the libraries for TCR beta. The first two PCR rounds used TRBV1-TRBV30 forward primers with a C-beta reverse primer, roughly 10 cycles each. TCRdb reanalysed the multiplex PCR reads using MiXCR and keeps one entry per CDR3 protein. The sample contains tens of thousands of distinct CDR3 sequences, 73% of which appear only once. The sample consisted of liver tumor tissue from sampling region 2. Subset reported: tumor region T2, inferior pole. The receptors were gathered from a man aged 35 to 55 with primary liver carcinoma and hepatitis B virus infection.

This clonotype was observed a single time. It is likely a read error, because the conserved phenylalanine at the end of the CDR3 is missing. The rearrangement links TRBV13 to TRBJ2-1; D may be TRBD2 (5 bases). CDR1 is PRHDT, CDR2 FYEKMQ, per germline (reference sequence). V was shortened by 4 bases and J by 0 bases, with 16 bases between the two germline ends. This CDR3 has 17 amino acids. CDR3 residues: CASSSGLGGSSYNEQFL. CDR3 in DNA: TGTGCCAGCAGCTCGGGGTTGGGCGGTAGCTCCTACAATGAGCAGTTCTTA.

As regards this clonotype: One junction end disagrees with the germline gene, perhaps due to a read error. V and J are TRBV10-2 and TRBJ2-4; D is perhaps TRBD1 (5 bases). The CDR3 length is 12 residues. The germline V gene has CDR1 WSHSY and CDR2 SAAADI. This chain's CDR3 is CANSHSMDILYF. For the CDR3, the DNA is TGCGCCAACAGTCATAGTATGGACATTCTGTACTTC.

Remarks on this clonotype: Germline and junction disagree at one end, which may indicate a read error. V is TRBV11-2 and J is TRBJ2-7; no clear D gene. Germline CDR1 SGHAT, CDR2 FQNNGV. The CDR3 extends over 13 amino acids. The CDR3 sequence: CVSSLGVRWEQYF. The CDR3 nucleotides read TGTGTCAGCAGCTTAGGTGTCCGCTGGGAGCAGTACTTC. Using reference TRBV11-2 and TRBJ2-7 for the parts outside the CDR3, the full variable domain is EAGVAQSPRYKIIEKRQSVAFWCNPISGHATLYWYQQILGQGPKLLIQFQNNGVVDDSQLPKDRFSAERLKGVDSTLKIQPAKLEDSAVYLCVSSLGVRWEQYFGPGTRLTVT.

The CDR3 is CSVGLAGFYNEQFF. The CDR3 nucleotides are TGCAGCGTTGGACTAGCAGGGTTCTACAATGAGCAGTTCTTC. V gene TRBV29-1 combines with J gene TRBJ2-1, with 7 positions matching TRBD2. The V gene end was trimmed by 4 bases and the J gene end by 3 bases; junction bases not matched to a gene: 6. The germline CDR1 and CDR2 sequences are SQVTM and ANQGSEA. There are 14 residues in the CDR3.